This paragraph covers one T cell receptor beta chain sequence. This CDR3 is 13 amino acids long. Trimming cost V 10 bases and J 5 bases, with 17 bases left between them. Germline assignment: CDR1 KGHSH and CDR2 LQKENI. This specimen belongs to a study of control samples from healthy donors and cancer patients. TCRdb keeps only in-frame clones here, not all; method: immunoSEQ multiplex PCR. The top ten hold roughly 2.1% of the sample, which has over 100,000 clones, 80% to 95% seen once. This receptor was obtained from a woman aged 50 to 60 in good health. V usage is TRBV18 and J usage is TRBJ1-2; D gene uncertain. Sequences were obtained from blood. The CDR3 reads CATHPAGSYGYTF. The CDR3 DNA reads as TGTGCCACCCACCCCGCGGGTTCGTATGGCTACACCTTC.